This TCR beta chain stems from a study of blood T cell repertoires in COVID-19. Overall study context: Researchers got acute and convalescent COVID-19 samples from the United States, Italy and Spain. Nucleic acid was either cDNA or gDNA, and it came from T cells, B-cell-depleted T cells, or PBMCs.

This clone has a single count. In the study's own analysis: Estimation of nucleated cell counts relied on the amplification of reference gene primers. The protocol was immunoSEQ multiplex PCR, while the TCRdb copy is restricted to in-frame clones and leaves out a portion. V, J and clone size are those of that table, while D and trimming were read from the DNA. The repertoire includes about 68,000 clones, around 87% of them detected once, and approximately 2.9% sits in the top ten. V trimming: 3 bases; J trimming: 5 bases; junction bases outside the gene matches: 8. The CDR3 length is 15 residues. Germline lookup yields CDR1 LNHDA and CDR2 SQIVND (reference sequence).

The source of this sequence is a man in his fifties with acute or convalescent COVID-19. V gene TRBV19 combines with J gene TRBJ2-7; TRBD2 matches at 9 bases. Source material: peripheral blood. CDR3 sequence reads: CASSITGTSINEQYF. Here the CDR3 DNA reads TGTGCCAGTAGTATCACCGGGACTAGCATAAACGAGCAGTACTTC.